The 4 T cell receptor beta chains reported below all come from one sample, sequenced in a study of CXCR3-negative and CXCR3-positive naive CD8 T cells (dated by TCRdb to between 2017 and 2020). Overall results and qualifications from the work: Compared with CXCR3-negative naive cells, CXCR3-positive naive cells had TRB CDR3s with higher hydrophobicity (lower Kidera factor 4), lower energy, and higher strength and volume indices.

This sample was sequenced with a NextSeq 550. The Human TCR Profiling Kit (MiLaboratory) was used to make UMI-labeled 5' RACE TRB cDNA libraries. The reads went through TCRdb reprocessing, and each CDR3 protein sequence gets one entry with no DNA. This sample's table contains some 150,000 distinct CDR3 sequences. The top ten clonotypes cover 0.45% to 0.6% of the sample. Their target antigens are unknown. Source material: naive CXCR3+ CD8+ T cells from blood. This sample's cell subset or site label indicates: CD45RO-CCR7+CD27+CD95- naive CD8+ T cells expressing CXCR3 (TNR3+). The receptors shown here come from a human donor in good health. Some clones in this sample may be carry-over from other donors' samples.

The chain combines TRBV7-3 with TRBJ2-7; the TRBD1 assignment by TCRdb is unverifiable without DNA. CDR3 length: 15 residues. Germline values: CDR1 SGHTA, CDR2 FQGTGA. CDR3 loop: CASSLWPGQGYEQYF.

The V and J genes are TRBV2 and TRBJ2-5; absent DNA, TCRdb's TRBD2 call cannot be checked. CDR1 is SNHLY, CDR2 FYNNEI, per germline. The CDR3 is 17 residues long. CDR3 amino acids: CASSETGGGAGKETQYF.

The chain links TRBV29-1 to TRBJ2-3; the D gene TCRdb calls, TRBD1, cannot be checked with no DNA. This CDR3 is 13 amino acids long. The germline V gene encodes CDR1 SQVTM and CDR2 ANQGSEA. The CDR3 protein is CSARGGAPDTQYF.

This chain links TRBV28 with TRBJ2-5. Germline-derived CDR1 and CDR2 are MDHEN and SYDVKM. The CDR3 length is 11 residues. The CDR3 is CASSFSKTQYF. The complete variable domain, with remaining parts taken from reference TRBV28 and TRBJ2-5, reads DVKVTQSSRYLVKRTGEKVFLECVQDMDHENMFWYRQDPGLGLRLIYFSYDVKMKEKGDIPEGYSVSREKKERFSLILESASTNQTSMYLCASSFSKTQYFGPGTRLLVL.